Following are 26 T cell receptor beta chains from one sample sequenced in a study of T cell responses to AZD1222 COVID-19 vaccine. The protocol was immunoSEQ multiplex PCR, while the TCRdb copy is restricted to in-frame clones and leaves out a portion. Of about 190,000 clones listed, about 90% are singletons. Here the sequenced sample was peripheral blood, taken on day 0 of MenACWY control vaccination. These receptors all come from an adult in good health.

CDR3 nucleotide sequence: TGTGCCAGCAGCCTATGGGGACAGGGAAACACTGAAGCTTTCTTT. This gives the protein CASSLWGQGNTEAFF. V gene TRBV4-2 combines with J gene TRBJ1-1; 9 bases are a match to TRBD1. Germline V CDR1 and CDR2: LGHNA, YNFKEQ. The CDR3 totals 15 residues. The trim removed 4 bases at V and 2 bases at J, leaving 5 bases unmatched.

The rearrangement links TRBV6-4 to TRBJ2-3; D remains ambiguous. V gave up 5 bases and J gave up 5 bases, with 11 bases separating them. The CDR3 is made up of 13 amino acids. The germline CDR1 and CDR2 sequences are MRHNA and SNTAGT. CDR3 sequence: CASSTGPQDTQYF. The CDR3 coding sequence is TGTGCCAGCAGTACCGGGCCCCAAGATACGCAGTATTTT.

The chain is built from TRBV9 and TRBJ2-7; 7 bases match TRBD1. Germline V gene lookup returns CDR1 SGDLS and CDR2 YYNGEE. The CDR3 spans 15 residues. The junction had 12 bases not matched to a gene; V was cut back by 3 bases and J by 6 bases. Here the CDR3 DNA reads TGTGCCAGCAGCGCCCAGGGGGAACTAAATTTCGAGCAGTACTTC. Amino acids: CASSAQGELNFEQYF.

This clone has only one observation. The chain links TRBV3-1 (or the pseudogene TRBV3-2) to TRBJ2-1; perhaps TRBD2 as D (5 bases). Germline V gene data show CDR1 as LGHDT and CDR2 as YNNKEL (reference sequence). Trimming took 4 bases from V and 7 from J, leaving 11 bases between them. CDR3 size: 13 residues. CDR3 region: CASSRLAGNEQFF. The CDR3 DNA follows: TGTGCCAGCAGCCGGCTAGCTGGGAATGAGCAGTTCTTC.

CDR3 loop: CSASVQGREQYF. Here the CDR3 DNA reads TGCAGTGCTAGTGTACAGGGGAGGGAGCAGTACTTC. The genes are TRBV20-1 and TRBJ2-7; tentatively, D is TRBD1 (7 bases). The CDR3 has 12 residues. Germline CDR1 is DFQATT and CDR2 is SNEGSKA (reference sequence). V lost 3 bases and J lost 7, with 13 bases in between.

The CDR3 nucleotides are TGTGCCAGCAGTTTCGGTACTGAAGCTTTCTTT. Amino acid sequence: CASSFGTEAFF. This chain links TRBV6-5 with TRBJ1-1; no definite D call. Trimming removed 4 bases from V and 5 bases from J, with 5 bases in between. The CDR3 totals 11 residues. The germline gives CDR1 MNHEY, CDR2 SVGAGI.

The chain links TRBV7-2 to TRBJ2-1; TRBD1 matches at 7 bases. CDR1 is SGHTA and CDR2 is FQGNSA in the germline V gene. J gave up 3 bases and V 6 bases, and 11 bases lay outside the gene matches. The CDR3 contains 16 residues. In nucleotides, the CDR3 is TGTGCCAGCAGGCGAACAGGGGCCATAGACTACAATGAGCAGTTCTTC. This translates into CASRRTGAIDYNEQFF. The variable domain in full, completed from reference TRBV7-2 and TRBJ2-1, reads GAGVSQSPSNKVTEKGKDVELRCDPISGHTALYWYRQSLGQGLEFLIYFQGNSAPDKSGLPSDRFSAERTGGSVSTLTIQRTQQEDSAVYLCASRRTGAIDYNEQFFGPGTRLTVL.

This chain connects TRBV6-2 or TRBV6-3 to TRBJ1-1; TRBD1 is a possible D gene (6 bases). V lost 5 bases to trimming and J lost 8 bases, with 12 bases between them. The germline gives CDR1 MNHEY, CDR2 SVGEGT. This CDR3 has 12 residues. CDR3 sequence: CASSVQGSEAFF. The CDR3 DNA reads as TGTGCCAGCAGTGTACAGGGTTCGGAAGCTTTCTTT.

The J gene is TRBJ2-2, the V gene TRBV4-3; 9 nucleotides agree with TRBD1. CDR1 is LGHNA and CDR2 is YSLEER in the germline V gene. The CDR3 covers 16 residues. The V gene end was trimmed by 4 bases and the J gene end by 4 bases; junction bases not matched to a gene: 7. The CDR3 here is CASSLGTGSSTGELFF. DNA of the CDR3: TGCGCCAGCAGCCTCGGGACAGGGTCTTCCACCGGGGAGCTGTTTTTT.

The chain recombines TRBV6-1 with TRBJ1-5; the match to TRBD1 covers 10 bases. CDR3 size: 16 residues. CDR1 is MNHNS and CDR2 is SASEGT in the germline V gene. The V and J ends lost 3 bases and 6 bases, in that order; junction bases with no gene match: 8. The CDR3, as DNA: TGTGCCAGCAGTGAGTCAGCCGGGACAGGGGTTCAGCCCCAGCATTTT. It specifies CASSESAGTGVQPQHF.

The chain has TRBV28 and TRBJ1-2; 10 bases align to TRBD1. This CDR3 contains 18 residues. The trim removed 7 bases at V and 5 bases at J, leaving 19 bases unmatched. Germline V CDR1 and CDR2: MDHEN, SYDVKM. This chain's CDR3 is CASTLGGTGVGRAYGYTF. DNA of the CDR3: TGTGCCAGCACCCTAGGGGGGACAGGGGTTGGCCGGGCGTATGGCTACACCTTC.

The chain has TRBV5-1 and TRBJ1-2; a possible D gene is TRBD1 (5 bases). The CDR3 length is 14 residues. The ends were cut back, 4 bases at V and 5 bases at J, with 15 bases in the middle. CDR1 and CDR2 from the germline V gene are SGHRS and YFSETQ. The CDR3 loop reads CASSGTGTSYGYTF. CDR3 DNA sequence: TGCGCCAGCAGCGGAACCGGGACGTCTTATGGCTACACCTTC.

The chain links TRBV30 to TRBJ1-4; D remains ambiguous. Germline assignment: CDR1 GTSNPN and CDR2 SVGIG (reference sequence). This CDR3 region has 15 residues. The germline V and J ends were trimmed by 3 bases and 0 bases, with 11 bases remaining between them. The CDR3, as DNA: TGTGCCTGGAGCCGAATCCGTGCAACTAATGAAAAACTGTTTTTT. Encoded protein: CAWSRIRATNEKLFF.

This chain joins TRBV6-5 and TRBJ2-7, with 9 bases aligning to TRBD2. Losses at the gene ends were 2 bases for V and 4 bases for J; bases not matched to a gene: 9. The CDR3 extends over 16 amino acids. CDR1 MNHEY and CDR2 SVGAGI come from the germline V gene. Here the CDR3 reads CASSYTFLAGSYEQYF. CDR3 nucleotide sequence: TGTGCCAGCAGTTACACTTTCCTAGCGGGATCTTACGAGCAGTACTTC.

The V and J genes are TRBV6-2 or TRBV6-3 and TRBJ2-7; no clear D gene. Germline V lookup: CDR1 MNHEY, CDR2 SVGEGT. CDR3 size: 12 residues. Trimming removed 2 bases at V and 3 bases at J, with 5 bases between. The CDR3 DNA is TGTGCCAGCAGTTACAACGACTACGAGCAGTACTTC. Its translation is CASSYNDYEQYF.

V gene TRBV2 combines with J gene TRBJ2-3, with 10 bases identical to TRBD2. The CDR3 has 15 amino acids. CDR1 and CDR2 from the germline V gene are SNHLY and FYNNEI. J lost 2 bases, V lost 6 bases, and 5 bases had no gene match. The CDR3 sequence: CASRAGLALTDTQYF. For the CDR3, the DNA is TGTGCCAGCAGGGCGGGACTAGCGCTCACAGATACGCAGTATTTT.

The chain couples TRBV7-2 to TRBJ2-2; 9 bases agree with TRBD2. Losses at the gene ends were 4 bases for V and 5 bases for J; bases not matched to a gene: 8. CDR3 length: 16 amino acids. Germline assignment: CDR1 SGHTA and CDR2 FQGNSA. The CDR3 region is CASSSSTSGVTGELFF. CDR3 sequence (DNA): TGTGCCAGCAGCTCCTCGACTAGCGGCGTTACCGGGGAGCTGTTTTTT.

The chain has TRBV7-3 and TRBJ2-3, with TRBD2 as a possible D gene (5 bases). Trimming cost V 5 bases and J 2 bases, with 11 bases left between them. The length of the CDR3 is 14 residues. The germline V gene has CDR1 SGHTA and CDR2 FQGTGA. The CDR3, as DNA: TGTGCCAGCAGCCCCCCCGGGGTCACAGATACGCAGTATTTT. The encoded protein is CASSPPGVTDTQYF. Together with reference TRBV7-3 and TRBJ2-3, the CDR3 gives the full variable domain: GAGVSQTPSNKVTEKGKYVELRCDPISGHTALYWYRQSLGQGPEFLIYFQGTGAADDSGLPNDRFFAVRPEGSVSTLKIQRTERGDSAVYLCASSPPGVTDTQYFGPGTRLTVL.

This clone was found once. The chain links TRBV6-5 to TRBJ1-2; 9 bases fit TRBD1. The germline V gene encodes CDR1 MNHEY and CDR2 SVGAGI. Germline trimming cut 5 bases from V and 6 bases from J; bases unmatched to any gene: 7. The CDR3 has 14 residues. CDR3 DNA sequence: TGTGCCAGCAGTAGGCCGGGACAGGGTCATGGCTACACCTTC. It codes for CASSRPGQGHGYTF.

The chain has TRBV6-5 and TRBJ1-2, with TRBD1 identical over 8 bases. CDR3 length: 13 residues. V shed 6 bases, J shed 8 bases, and the junction held 8 bases outside the gene matches. Germline V gives CDR1 MNHEY, CDR2 SVGAGI. The CDR3 DNA is TGTGCCAGCAGCCGGACAGGGCGGGGAGGCTACACCTTC. Encoded protein: CASSRTGRGGYTF.

V and J are TRBV4-3 and TRBJ2-3; weak D call: TRBD1 (5 bases). Trimming pared 2 bases from V and 2 bases from J, leaving 14 bases between. Germline-derived CDR1 and CDR2 are LGHNA and YSLEER. The CDR3 runs 16 residues. CDR3 DNA sequence: TGCGCCAGCAGCCAACGACAGAGTCTAATCACAGATACGCAGTATTTT. This codes for CASSQRQSLITDTQYF.

This clone was counted a few times. This chain connects TRBV18 to TRBJ2-2, with D uncertain. The CDR3 loop spans 14 amino acids. Germline values: CDR1 KGHSH, CDR2 LQKENI. V dropped 3 bases and J dropped 7 bases, with 12 bases sitting between them. CDR3 DNA sequence: TGTGCCAGCTCACCCACCCCGACCAGCGGGGAGCTGTTTTTT. As protein: CASSPTPTSGELFF.

The CDR3 protein is CASSDLGRAPYEQYF. CDR3 in DNA: TGTGCCAGCAGCGACCTCGGGCGGGCCCCCTACGAGCAGTACTTC. V usage is TRBV28 and J usage is TRBJ2-7; tentatively, D is TRBD2 (5 bases). The CDR3 length is 15 residues. CDR1 MDHEN and CDR2 SYDVKM come from the germline V gene. Trimming stripped 6 bases from V and 2 bases from J, with 17 bases between. Using reference TRBV28 and TRBJ2-7 for the parts outside the CDR3, the full variable domain is DVKVTQSSRYLVKRTGEKVFLECVQDMDHENMFWYRQDPGLGLRLIYFSYDVKMKEKGDIPEGYSVSREKKERFSLILESASTNQTSMYLCASSDLGRAPYEQYFGPGTRLTVT.

The CDR3 DNA reads TGTGCCAGCAGCTGGGCCGGGACAGCTGAAAAACTGTTTTTT. Translation gives CASSWAGTAEKLFF. The chain employs TRBV27 and TRBJ1-4; TRBD1 matches at 7 bases. V gave up 6 bases and J gave up 7 bases; unmatched junction bases: 8. CDR1 is MNHEY, CDR2 SMNVEV, per germline (reference sequence). The CDR3 spans 14 residues.

This rearrangement joins TRBV3-1 (or the pseudogene TRBV3-2) to TRBJ1-2; 7 nucleotides align to TRBD1. Per germline, CDR1 LGHDT and CDR2 YNNKEL (reference sequence). V dropped 4 bases and J dropped 10; count of bases not matched to a gene: 9. The CDR3 contains 13 residues. The CDR3 DNA sequence: TGTGCCAGCAGCCTCGGGACAGAACCCTACTACACCTTC. This sequence encodes CASSLGTEPYYTF.

The chain is built from TRBV10-3 and TRBJ2-7; the D call may be TRBD1 or TRBD2 (5 bases each). This CDR3 region has 16 residues. Germline V gene lookup returns CDR1 ENHRY and CDR2 SYGVKD. The V end lost 3 bases, the J end lost 0 bases, and 15 bases lay between the germline ends. This chain's CDR3 is CAISDRDGSSSYEQYF. CDR3 nucleotides: TGTGCCATCAGTGACCGGGACGGTAGTAGCTCCTACGAGCAGTACTTC.